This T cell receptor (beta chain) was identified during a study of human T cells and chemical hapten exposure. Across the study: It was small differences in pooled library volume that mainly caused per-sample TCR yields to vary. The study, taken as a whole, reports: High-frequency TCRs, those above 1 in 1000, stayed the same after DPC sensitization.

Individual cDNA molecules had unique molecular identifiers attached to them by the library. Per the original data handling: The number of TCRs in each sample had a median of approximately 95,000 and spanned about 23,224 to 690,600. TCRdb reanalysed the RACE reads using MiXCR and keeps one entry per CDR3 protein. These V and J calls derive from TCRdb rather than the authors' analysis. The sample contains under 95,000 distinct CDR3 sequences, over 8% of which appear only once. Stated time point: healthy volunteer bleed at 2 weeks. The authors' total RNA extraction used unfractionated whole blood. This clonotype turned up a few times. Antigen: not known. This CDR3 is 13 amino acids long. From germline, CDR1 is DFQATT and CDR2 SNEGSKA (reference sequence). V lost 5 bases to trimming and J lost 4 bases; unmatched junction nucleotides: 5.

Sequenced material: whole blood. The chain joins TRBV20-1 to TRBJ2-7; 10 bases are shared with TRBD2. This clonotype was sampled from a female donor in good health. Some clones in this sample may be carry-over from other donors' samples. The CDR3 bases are TGCAGTGCTTTTCTAGCGGGAGCTTACGAGCAGTACTTC. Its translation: CSAFLAGAYEQYF.